This TCR beta chain was captured in a study of TIL therapy for anti-PD-1-resistant metastatic lung cancer (dated by TCRdb to the early 2020s). Describing the broader study: Tumors were harvested prior to any PD-1/PD-L1 blockade, after which nivolumab was administered to patients, and lymphodepletion, expanded TIL infusion and IL-2 were given to patients who progressed. Among the enrolled patients, the median age was approximately 49 years (range roughly 38-80), and the median tumor PD-L1 proportion score was about 6%. Most of the cohort had lung adenocarcinoma, including four EGFR-mutant tumors and two ALK-rearranged tumors, and half of the patients were either current or former smokers. A median non-synonymous tumor mutation burden of approximately 1.4 mutations per megabase was determined across the cohort by whole-exome sequencing. T cell receptor beta sequencing of tumor and peripheral blood served to follow clonotypes across the tumor, the expanded TIL product, and serial blood samples.

This clone has a single count. Its antigen target is currently unknown. The sample holds no much larger clone one base away, and base qualities are not on file. The sample's time point label is to be understood as: pre-treatment sample, taken before nivolumab and TIL therapy. Adults with stage 4 NSCLC were enrolled in a dual-center phase I trial from late 2017 to January 2020. The samples were drawn from an open-label, single-arm phase I trial testing tumor-infiltrating lymphocyte therapy combined with nivolumab in advanced non-small cell lung cancer. Mononuclear cells from blood collected in EDTA tubes were isolated on a Ficoll gradient and snap-frozen as pellets, and DNA was then extracted using a Qiagen mini-prep kit. Using bias-controlled multiplex PCR with the immunoSEQ v3 hsTCRB kit, the TCR beta CDR3 regions were amplified from genomic DNA. The TCR libraries were sequenced on an Illumina NextSeq 500 to about 2 million read pairs for survey level or about 4.5-6 million read pairs for deep level. Per the authors' processing: The immunoSEQ Analyzer software assigned V, D and J genes, filtered out non-productive sequences, and reported clonality. Repertoires of infused TIL and blood were compared using productive Simpson clonality and the Morisita overlap index of productive TRB rearrangements. Absolute clonotype counts in blood were estimated as lymphocyte count times CD3+ fraction times the clone's productive frequency. In TCRdb, the immuneACCESS table is reduced to in-frame sequences with V and J assigned. These tables do not hold every clone; where another copy was compared, an unresolved V gene accounts for under half, and the others remain unexplained. V and J calls and clone size come straight from that table; D and trimming were deduced from the DNA. The table for this sample lists roughly 23,000 clones; 60% to 80% of them were counted only once. Together, the top ten hold 1.5% to 2% of the sample.

The paper as a whole reports these results and caveats: Infused TIL clonotypes partially replaced the baseline peripheral repertoire then decayed over months, with no apparent association between persistence and response. Generalizability was limited because the cohort was highly selected, with more treatment-naive, never-smoker and oncogene-addicted patients included than is typical. The study protocol defined all tumor marker inferences as exploratory.

Unmatched junction bases come to 4, with V trimmed by 4 bases and J by 5 bases. Including cysteine and phenylalanine, the CDR3 has 13 amino acids. CDR3 DNA only is kept here, 39 bases in frame from base 1. CDR1 MGHDK and CDR2 SYGVNS were looked up in the germline V gene. Sequenced here: blood, sampled at baseline. This receptor was obtained from a person between 25 and 80 years old with non-small cell lung cancer. The chain employs TRBV25-1 and TRBJ2-5, with 7 bases aligning to TRBD1. The CDR3 region reads CASSGDRGETQYF. The DNA reads TGTGCCAGCAGTGGGGACAGAGGGGAGACCCAGTACTTC.